These T cell receptor beta chains were read from a single sample in a study of blood T cell repertoires in COVID-19. The table came from immunoSEQ multiplex PCR; TCRdb's copy has only in-frame clones and leaves some out. The table has around 400,000 clones, 80% to 90% seen once. What was sequenced was peripheral blood. Every receptor here comes from a woman aged 55-69 years with COVID-19, enrolled during active disease. Each CDR3 is given with its conserved first and last residue. The D gene is left open where the match is weak. A row's size may be missing; if present it is once, few, many or a size class.

TRBV7-9	once	.	TRBJ1-1	TGTGCCAGCATTGGGGAGGGGGTGACTGAAGCTTTCTTT	CASIGEGVTEAFF
TRBV6-5	.	.	TRBJ1-1	TGTGCCAGCAGTTACGCCCGCGGTAACACTGAAGCTTTCTTT	CASSYARGNTEAFF
TRBV5-1	.	TRBD2	TRBJ2-7	TGCGCCAGCAGCTTGACTAGCGGGTACGAGCAGTACTTC	CASSLTSGYEQYF
TRBV3-1/TRBV3-2	.	.	TRBJ1-2	TGTGCCAGCAGCCCACAACTCACAGGGATCCATGGCTACACCTTC	CASSPQLTGIHGYTF
TRBV7-2	.	.	TRBJ2-3	TGTGCCGTACTTACCCCGGGCAGGGCCCACGGCGTCGCCACAGATACGCAGTATTTT	CAVLTPGRAHGVATDTQYF
TRBV7-3	.	.	TRBJ2-3	TGTGCCAGCAGCCTTCTCCCCCTACCTAGCACAGATACGCAGTATTTT	CASSLLPLPSTDTQYF
TRBV29-1	.	TRBD2	TRBJ2-1	TGCAGCGTTGGGGGGGGTATTGAGCAGTTCTTC	CSVGGGIEQFF
TRBV5-1	.	.	TRBJ2-5	TGCGCCAGCAAAAAGGGGCAGGGAGAGACCCAGTACTTC	CASKKGQGETQYF
TRBV6-6	.	TRBD1	TRBJ1-4	TGTGCCAGCAGCCAAAAGGGGGCCGGCGGTGAAAAACTGTTTTTT	CASSQKGAGGEKLFF
TRBV2	.	TRBD1	TRBJ2-7	TGTGCCAGCAGGGAAGTTTTCCGGGACAGACGCTCCTACGAGCAGTACTTC	CASREVFRDRRSYEQYF
TRBV6-2/TRBV6-3	.	.	TRBJ2-6	TGTGCCAGCAGTTACGGCGGGGCAACTGGGGCCAACGTCCTGACTTTC	CASSYGGATGANVLTF
TRBV20-1	.	.	TRBJ2-7	TGCAGTGCTAGTGATCCGAGGACAAGGGACTACGAGCAGTACTTC	CSASDPRTRDYEQYF
TRBV7-6	.	.	TRBJ2-5	TGTGCCAGCAGCAGAGGAGGGGCAGGGAGAAAGGGAGAGACCCAGTACTTC	CASSRGGAGRKGETQYF
TRBV5-1	.	.	TRBJ2-7	TGCGCCAGCAGCTTCGGAGACGGGAGTGGCGAGCAGTACTTC	CASSFGDGSGEQYF
TRBV18	.	.	TRBJ2-4	TGTGCCAGCTCACCCTCAAACGATAGAGCCAAAAACATTCAGTACTTC	CASSPSNDRAKNIQYF
TRBV5-1	.	TRBD1	TRBJ1-3	TGCGCCAGCAGCTTGCACAGGGGGCCTGGAAACACCATATATTTT	CASSLHRGPGNTIYF
TRBV5-1	.	TRBD1	TRBJ2-1	TGCGCCAGCAGTCTGGGACAGCGGAGCTCCTACAATGAGCAGTTCTTC	CASSLGQRSSYNEQFF
TRBV30	.	.	TRBJ2-7	TGTGCCTGCCTCGACTTGTACGAGCAGTACTTC	CACLDLYEQYF
TRBV15	.	.	TRBJ2-7	TGTGCCACCAGCACCACAGGGCTAATAAACGAGCAGTACTTC	CATSTTGLINEQYF
TRBV18	.	.	TRBJ1-6	TGTGCCAGCTCACCACGTGTCACAGCTTCACCCCTCCACTTT	CASSPRVTASPLHF
TRBV19	.	.	TRBJ2-5	TGTGCCAGTAGTATAATACGGGGGGAGACCCAGTACTTC	CASSIIRGETQYF
TRBV7-9	many	TRBD1	TRBJ1-1	TGTGCCAGCAGCTTAGCCACAGGGGCTAGCACTGAAGCTTTCTTT	CASSLATGASTEAFF
TRBV13	.	.	TRBJ1-2	TGTGCCAGCAGCTTAGGCCCCGAGAACAGAACCTTC	CASSLGPENRTF
TRBV27	.	.	TRBJ2-1	TGTGCCAGCAGCGAAATTCAGGGGGGCACCTACAATGAGCAGTTCTTC	CASSEIQGGTYNEQFF
TRBV29-1	.	.	TRBJ2-6	TGCAGCGTTCGGGTTGGGTCTGGGGCCAACGTCCTGACTTTC	CSVRVGSGANVLTF
TRBV15	.	TRBD2	TRBJ2-5	TGTGCCACCAGCAGACTAAAAGTCCCAAGCGGGGGGCTGGCCCAGTACTTC	CATSRLKVPSGGLAQYF
TRBV3-1/TRBV3-2	.	TRBD1	TRBJ1-2	TGTGCCAGCAGCCAAGCAGGGGGCGGTAACTATGGCTACACCTTC	CASSQAGGGNYGYTF
TRBV6-5	.	.	TRBJ1-1	TGTGCCAGCAGGATCGGGGGAACTGAAGCTTTCTTT	CASRIGGTEAFF
TRBV5-6	.	TRBD2	TRBJ2-2	TGTGCCAGCAGCTTGGGACTAGCACCCGGGGAGCTGTTTTTT	CASSLGLAPGELFF
TRBV2	once	.	TRBJ1-4	TGTGCCAGCAGAACAGGGAGGGGAGCTAATGAAAAACTGTTTTTT	CASRTGRGANEKLFF
TRBV2	.	.	TRBJ1-5	TGTGCCAGCGGCGAGGATCAGCCCCAGCATTTT	CASGEDQPQHF
TRBV19	.	.	TRBJ1-5	TGTGCCAGTAGTATGAGGGCCCAGCCCCAGCATTTT	CASSMRAQPQHF
TRBV19	.	.	TRBJ2-1	TGTGCCAGTAGTATACGGACAGTCTCCTACAATGAGCAGTTCTTC	CASSIRTVSYNEQFF
TRBV19	.	TRBD1	TRBJ1-3	TGTGCCAGTAGTATGGACAGGGCGGCCGGAAACACCATATATTTT	CASSMDRAAGNTIYF
TRBV4-1	.	.	TRBJ1-4	TGCGCCAGCAGCCGATTACAGGGCTGGGGTAATGAAAAACTGTTTTTT	CASSRLQGWGNEKLFF
TRBV5-1	.	TRBD2	TRBJ2-7	TGCGCCAGCAGCTGGACTAGTGGCGGCGAGCAGTACTTC	CASSWTSGGEQYF
TRBV3-1/TRBV3-2	.	TRBD2	TRBJ2-1	TGTGCCAGCAGCCAAGCCTTTCCCAGGACTAGCTCCTACAATGAGCAGTTCTTC	CASSQAFPRTSSYNEQFF
TRBV6-4	.	TRBD2	TRBJ2-1	TGTGCCAGCAGCCTACTCGGGGGGAATGAGCAGTTCTTC	CASSLLGGNEQFF
TRBV2	.	TRBD1	TRBJ1-3	TGTGCCAGCAGTGAAGGGGACAGGAGAAACACCATATATTTT	CASSEGDRRNTIYF
TRBV11-2	.	TRBD1	TRBJ1-6	TGTGCCAGCAGCTTAGTCCGCGGGACAGTCAATTCACCCCTCCACTTT	CASSLVRGTVNSPLHF
TRBV30	.	TRBD1	TRBJ1-5	TGTGCCTGGAGTTCCCGCAGGGGGCCGTTCCAGCCCCAGCATTTT	CAWSSRRGPFQPQHF
TRBV19	.	TRBD2	TRBJ2-1	TGTGCCAGTAGAGCGGGTAGTGTGGCGGGGGGCAGTAGGAATGAGCAGTTCTTC	CASRAGSVAGGSRNEQFF
TRBV15	.	TRBD2	TRBJ2-5	TGTGCCACCAGCAGGGCTAGCGGGGGGGAAGAGACCCAGTACTTC	CATSRASGGEETQYF
TRBV27	.	TRBD1	TRBJ2-7	TGTGCCAGCAGTTCGGGACAGGGCACCTACGAGCAGTACTTC	CASSSGQGTYEQYF
TRBV9	.	.	TRBJ2-1	TGTGCCAGCAGCGTGAGGGACTCCCCCTACAATGAGCAGTTCTTC	CASSVRDSPYNEQFF
TRBV5-1	.	TRBD1	TRBJ2-7	TGCGCCAGCAGCTTACAGGGACAGGGTATGAGGTCCTACGAGCAGTACTTC	CASSLQGQGMRSYEQYF
TRBV7-2	.	.	TRBJ1-2	TGTGCCAGCAGCTTAGAGCGGAGCTACTATGGCTACACCTTC	CASSLERSYYGYTF
TRBV5-1	.	TRBD2	TRBJ2-3	TGCGCCAGCAGCTTGAGTCGCGGGGGGAGCACAGATACGCAGTATTTT	CASSLSRGGSTDTQYF
TRBV3-1/TRBV3-2	.	.	TRBJ2-3	TGTGCCAGCAGCCCTTACACAGATACGCAGTATTTT	CASSPYTDTQYF
TRBV6-5	.	TRBD2	TRBJ2-5	TGTGCCAGCAGTTACGGGGTAGCGGGGGTTAGGACCCAGTACTTC	CASSYGVAGVRTQYF
TRBV5-1	.	TRBD1	TRBJ1-2	TGCGCCAGCAGCCTCGGACAGGGGGCGTCCGGCTACACCTTC	CASSLGQGASGYTF
TRBV5-1	.	TRBD2	TRBJ2-1	TGCGCCAGCGGCTTGCGGGGGGACTCCTACAATGAGCAGTTCTTC	CASGLRGDSYNEQFF
TRBV2	.	TRBD1	TRBJ2-5	TGTGCCAGCAGTGGAGGGACAGGGGTAAGAGAGACCCAGTACTTC	CASSGGTGVRETQYF
TRBV11-2	.	TRBD1	TRBJ1-1	TGTGCCAGCAGCTTAAATGCAGGGGGCACTGAAGCTTTCTTT	CASSLNAGGTEAFF
TRBV11-3	.	TRBD1	TRBJ2-1	TGTGCCAGCAGCTACGGGACAGTCAATAGTGAGCAGTTCTTC	CASSYGTVNSEQFF
TRBV5-6	.	.	TRBJ2-4	TGTGCCAGCAGCTTTCAGGACATTCAGTACTTC	CASSFQDIQYF
TRBV11-3	.	.	TRBJ2-1	TGTGCCAGCAGCTACTTACTGGGGGGGCAGGGTGAGCAGTTCTTC	CASSYLLGGQGEQFF
TRBV4-1	.	.	TRBJ2-2	TGCGCCAGCTCCCGGGCCGGGGAGCTGTTTTTT	CASSRAGELFF
TRBV27	.	TRBD1	TRBJ1-1	TGTGCCAGCAGTTTAGGGGCAGGGGGTCGAGAAACTGAAGCTTTCTTT	CASSLGAGGRETEAFF
TRBV2	.	TRBD1	TRBJ2-2	TGTGCCAGCAGTGTGTCTCTAGGGGGCAGCGGGGAGCTGTTTTTT	CASSVSLGGSGELFF